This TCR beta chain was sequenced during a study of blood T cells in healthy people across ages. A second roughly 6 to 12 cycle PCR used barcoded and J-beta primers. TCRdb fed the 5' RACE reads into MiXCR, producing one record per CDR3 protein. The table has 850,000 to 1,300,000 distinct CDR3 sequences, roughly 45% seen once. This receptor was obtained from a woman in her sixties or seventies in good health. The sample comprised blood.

CDR3 loop: CAWSVERVGEQYF. Here the CDR3 DNA reads TGTGCCTGGAGTGTCGAAAGGGTGGGTGAGCAGTACTTC. V and J are TRBV30 and TRBJ2-5; D uncertain. CDR1 is GTSNPN and CDR2 is SVGIG in the germline V gene (reference sequence). The V end was cut by 0 bases, the J end by 11 bases, with 16 bases between. This CDR3 has 13 residues.